The following is a T cell receptor (beta chain) sequence with its context. V lost 1 base and J lost 0, with 10 bases in between. Germline CDR1 MNHEY, CDR2 SMNVEV (reference sequence). CDR3 length: 15 residues. Per the original data handling: The authors estimated nucleated cell counts from reference gene primer amplification. Clones were read by immunoSEQ multiplex PCR, and TCRdb kept only the in-frame ones, dropping some. That table gives V, J and clone size, and the DNA gave D and trimming. The sample shows roughly 190,000 clones, less than 90% of them seen only once. This sample was taken from a study of blood T cell repertoires in COVID-19. On the study more broadly: Samples of COVID-19 (acute and convalescent) were obtained from the United States, Italy and Spain. In each case, the material was cDNA or gDNA derived from T cells, B-cell-depleted T cells, or PBMCs.

This TCR came from a man aged 25-40 years with acute or convalescent COVID-19. The chain combines TRBV27 with TRBJ2-7; D is unresolved. Sample: peripheral blood. The CDR3 DNA reads as TGTGCCAGCAGTTTATTCGCCAGGATCTCCTACGAGCAGTACTTC. It encodes CASSLFARISYEQYF.